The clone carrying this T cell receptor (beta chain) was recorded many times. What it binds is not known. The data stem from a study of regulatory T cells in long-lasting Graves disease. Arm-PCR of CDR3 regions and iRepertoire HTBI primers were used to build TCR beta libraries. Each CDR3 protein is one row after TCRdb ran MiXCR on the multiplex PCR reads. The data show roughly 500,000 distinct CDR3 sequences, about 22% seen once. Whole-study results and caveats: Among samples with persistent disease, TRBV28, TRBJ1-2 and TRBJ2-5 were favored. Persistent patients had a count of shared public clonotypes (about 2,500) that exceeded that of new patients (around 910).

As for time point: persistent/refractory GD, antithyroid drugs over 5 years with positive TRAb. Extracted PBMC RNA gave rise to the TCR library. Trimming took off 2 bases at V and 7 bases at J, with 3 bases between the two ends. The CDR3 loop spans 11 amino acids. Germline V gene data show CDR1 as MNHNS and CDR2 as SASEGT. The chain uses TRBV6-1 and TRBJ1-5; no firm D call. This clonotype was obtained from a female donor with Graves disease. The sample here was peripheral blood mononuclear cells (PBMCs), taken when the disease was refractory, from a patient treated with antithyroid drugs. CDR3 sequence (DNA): TGTGCCAGCAGTGAACGGCAGCCCCAGCATTTT. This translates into CASSERQPQHF.